This paragraph reports one T cell receptor (beta chain). This sample was included in a study of blood T cell repertoires in COVID-19. Study at large: The cDNA or gDNA used as material had been derived from T cells, B-cell-depleted T cells, or PBMCs.

CDR1 is SQVTM, CDR2 ANQGSEA, per germline. This CDR3 spans 13 amino acids. Trimming cost V 2 bases and J 3 bases, with 10 bases left between them. Measured with immunoSEQ multiplex PCR; TCRdb has only the in-frame clones, and not every one. Of 300,000 to 350,000 clones listed, 80% to 90% are singletons. The rearrangement joins TRBV29-1 to TRBJ1-1; D gene uncertain. This TCR derives from a man in his thirties or forties who had recovered from COVID-19. Specimen: PBMCs or T cells enriched from blood (not recorded which). The CDR3 loop reads CSVESGSDTEAFF. Here the CDR3 DNA reads TGCAGCGTTGAATCGGGGTCGGACACTGAAGCTTTCTTT.